The sequence of this T cell receptor (beta chain) was determined in a study of T cells in Graves' hyperthyroidism and ophthalmopathy. Researchers took RNA transcripts and amplified the TCR beta CDR3 regions from them. HTBI primers drove first-round RT-PCR of the TCR CDR3. MiXCR was run by TCRdb on the multiplex PCR reads, yielding one entry per CDR3 protein. The sample has about 400,000 distinct CDR3 sequences, approximately 25% seen once; the top ten hold more than 60%. Broader study findings: Blood also contained most expanded thyroid clonotypes above 0.001. Stable hyperthyroidism was separated from ophthalmopathy by a model based on 13 V-J features.

Trimming took 5 bases from V and 7 from J, leaving 18 bases between them. This CDR3 contains 14 residues. From germline, CDR1 is SEHNR and CDR2 FQNEAQ (reference sequence). Worth noting for this clonotype: Antigen: not known.

A lack of ophthalmopathy progression within 18 months defined stable Graves' hyperthyroidism. Hyperthyroidism had been newly diagnosed in patients aged 18 to 65, and its duration was under 2 months. This chain connects TRBV7-9 to TRBJ2-7; no definite D call. Sequencing was done on a sample of blood. The sequence was collected from a man between 45 and 60 years old with Graves' hyperthyroidism. The CDR3 DNA follows: TGTGCCAGCAGCGAGACGGGCCAACTGGGGGAGCAGTACTTC. Amino acids: CASSETGQLGEQYF.